This T cell receptor (beta chain) was obtained from a study of graft-versus-host responses after intestinal transplantation (dated by TCRdb to 2020 to 2022). With regard to the full study: Multivisceral, liver-intestinal, or isolated intestinal transplants were received by the recipients. Instead of going to the commercial service, samples from a few later patients were sequenced in-house on an Illumina MiSeq and processed with MiXCR. Donor T cell macrochimerism was defined as a peak of at least 4% donor T cells among recipient peripheral blood mononuclear cells. All recipients received anti-thymocyte globulin induction followed by maintenance tacrolimus and steroids for roughly 3 years. Of the roughly 23 intestinal transplant recipients enrolled in the cohort, one of whom was a retransplant, a few patients without pretransplant specimens were excluded. To identify alloreactive clones, pre-transplant mixed lymphocyte reaction products were sequenced and then compared with unstimulated pre-transplant donor and recipient T cells. Graft-versus-host and host-versus-graft alloreactive T cell clones were tracked in the graft, circulation and bone marrow after intestinal transplantation using bulk TCR-beta CDR3 sequencing. The study at large found these results: In the allografts of patients with donor T cell macrochimerism, GvH to HvG T cell clonal ratios were high. Early after transplant, peak levels of circulating GvH clones were found to be associated with declines in HvG clones. GvH clones were detected in recipient bone marrow, and some appeared earlier in ileal mucosa or blood, consistent with an intestinal mucosal origin. The relatively low number and heterogeneity of intestinal transplant patients limited the conclusions.

Reading from cysteine to phenylalanine, the CDR3 counts 13 amino acids. The only DNA kept is the CDR3, 39 bases in frame from the first base. Relative to germline, V is 0 bases shorter and J is 0 bases shorter, with 3 bases between their ends. From the germline V gene, CDR1 is SGDLS and CDR2 is YYNGEE. Library preparation used the immunoSEQ multiplex PCR assay. For most patients, genomic DNA was isolated with the Qiagen DNeasy Blood and Tissue Kit and shipped frozen to Adaptive Biotechnologies for TCR sequencing. For most patients, genomic DNA was subjected to high-throughput TCR-beta CDR3 sequencing by Adaptive Biotechnologies. The authors processed their data as follows. Adaptive's ImmunoSEQ software was the source of the TCR sequencing data for 18 patients, while a few other patients were processed with MiXCR and VDJtools. To correct CD4 versus CD8 sorting errors, any sequence found in both subsets at a frequency ratio below 5:1 was removed. Because the origin of CDR3 nucleotide sequences shared between donor and recipient could not be assigned, those sequences were removed. At least 2-fold expansion over unstimulated cells and a minimum CFSE-low frequency of 0.002% (template counts) or 0.001% (read counts) were required for clones to be classified as alloreactive. Mappable clones were those detected in sequenced pre-transplant spleen, lymph node, or MLR CFSE-low populations of the donor or recipient. Cumulative frequency of alloreactive clones was calculated as a percentage of all sequences weighted by copy number. The immuneACCESS repertoire file appears here via TCRdb, limited to in-frame rearrangements. These files lack a portion of the clones; in checked studies, under half of the deficit traces to unresolved V genes, and the cause of the others is not known. V and J calls and clone size are copied from that table; D and trimming were computed from the DNA. The sample data list about 70,000 clones, and approximately 87% of these were observed just once. The ten top clones hold less than 0.45% of the sample.

Explained via the paper, the time point label denotes: cells obtained before transplantation from donor or recipient. CD3+CD4+ and CD3+CD8+ populations were FACS-sorted from unstimulated pre-transplant donor and recipient cells taken from spleen or lymph nodes. Note on this clone: The antigen this receptor binds is unknown. Qualities for individual bases were not recorded, and no much larger clone is one base off.

This TCR was sampled from a human donor who was the organ donor for an intestinal transplant. Here the chain combines TRBV9 and TRBJ1-1; the D gene is unclear. This material consisted of unstimulated CD4+ T cells sorted from spleen or lymph node cells, taken before transplant. At the DNA level, the sequence is TGTGCCAGCAGCGTAGCCGTGAACACTGAAGCTTTCTTT. It specifies CASSVAVNTEAFF.